This T cell receptor (beta chain) was observed in a study of shared clonotypes between healthy human individuals. V was pared by 6 bases and J by 7 bases, with 9 bases of the junction left unmatched. The CDR3 has 14 residues. Germline V gene data show CDR1 as LNHDA and CDR2 as SQIVND (reference sequence). Genomic DNA (from each subset) was split evenly across several immunoSEQ plates. This table comes from immunoSEQ multiplex PCR, and its TCRdb copy is limited to in-frame clones, with some not included. The top ten clones hold around 0.13% of a sample with some 2,400,000 clones, approximately 95% of them seen once.

The TCR sequence derives from a man aged 18 to 30 in good health. The V and J genes are TRBV19 and TRBJ2-1; 7 bases line up with TRBD2. The sample consisted of naive CD4+ T cells sorted from blood. Described subset: CD45RA+ positively selected. Here the CDR3 reads CASRSGAGLNEQFF. Here the CDR3 DNA reads TGTGCCAGTAGGTCCGGAGCGGGGTTGAATGAGCAGTTCTTC.